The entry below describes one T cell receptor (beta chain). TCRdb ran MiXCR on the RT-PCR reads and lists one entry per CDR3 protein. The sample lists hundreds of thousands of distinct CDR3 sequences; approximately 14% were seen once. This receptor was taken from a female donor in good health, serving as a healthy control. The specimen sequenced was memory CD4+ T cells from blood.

DNA of the CDR3: TGTGCCAGCAGTTACCTAGGACAGGGTCTTCACAATGAGCAGTTCTTC. Protein product: CASSYLGQGLHNEQFF. V usage is TRBV6-5 and J usage is TRBJ2-1, with TRBD1 matching over 8 bases. The CDR3 spans 16 residues. Germline assignment: CDR1 MNHEY and CDR2 SVGAGI. Unmatched junction bases numbered 8, after V lost 2 bases and J lost 5 bases.